Shown below are 14 T cell receptor beta chains from a single sample sequenced in a study of blood T cell repertoires in COVID-19. Here immunoSEQ multiplex PCR was the method, and the copy in TCRdb shows in-frame clones only, minus some. This table has under 300,000 clones, 70% to 90% appearing once. Material for sequencing was peripheral blood. These receptors all come from a woman in her seventies with acute or convalescent COVID-19.

This sequence joins TRBV10-3 and TRBJ1-4, with unresolved D. Trimming left V 11 bases short and J 5 bases short, with 15 bases between. The CDR3 consists of 13 residues. Germline-derived CDR1 and CDR2 are ENHRY and SYGVKD. The CDR3 sequence is CAAQRSQNEKLFF. The CDR3 DNA sequence: TGTGCCGCACAAAGAAGTCAGAATGAAAAACTGTTTTTT.

This clone was seen more than once but under ten times. This chain links TRBV2 with TRBJ1-3; 7 bases line up with TRBD1. The CDR3 sequence is 15 residues long. After removal of 1 base from V and 4 bases from J, the junction contained 4 bases not matched to a gene. Germline CDR1 reads SNHLY; CDR2 reads FYNNEI. CDR3 region: CASSEGTGGGNTIYF. In DNA form, the CDR3 reads TGTGCCAGCAGTGAAGGGACAGGCGGAGGAAACACCATATATTTT.

This chain connects TRBV3-1 (or the pseudogene TRBV3-2) to TRBJ2-1, with D tentatively TRBD2 (5 bases). Trimming removed 6 bases from V and 0 bases from J, with 9 bases in between. Germline assignment: CDR1 LGHDT and CDR2 YNNKEL (reference sequence). This CDR3 contains 14 residues. The CDR3 is CASRDSSSYNEQFF. CDR3 coding DNA: TGTGCCAGCAGGGACTCCAGCTCCTACAATGAGCAGTTCTTC.

The chain combines TRBV10-3 with TRBJ1-1, with a possible D match to TRBD1 (6 bases). This CDR3 is 14 amino acids long. CDR1 and CDR2 from the germline V gene are ENHRY and SYGVKD. The V end was cut by 0 bases, the J end by 4 bases, with 9 bases between. The CDR3 loop reads CAISESPGATEAFF. Here the CDR3 DNA reads TGTGCCATCAGTGAGTCCCCAGGGGCCACTGAAGCTTTCTTT.

The table lists this clone with a count of one. The rearrangement joins TRBV18 to TRBJ1-1; a possible D gene is TRBD1 (6 bases). Germline V lookup: CDR1 KGHSH, CDR2 LQKENI. The CDR3 sequence is 13 residues long. Trimming took 3 bases from V and 4 from J, leaving 9 bases between them. The CDR3 spells CASSPTGSTEAFF. The DNA for the CDR3 is TGTGCCAGCTCACCTACAGGGTCCACTGAAGCTTTCTTT.

This clone was observed a single time. This chain joins TRBV2 and TRBJ2-1, with 9 bases aligning to TRBD2. The CDR3 consists of 16 residues. The junction had 5 bases not matched to a gene; V was cut back by 0 bases and J by 5 bases. Germline V gene data show CDR1 as SNHLY and CDR2 as FYNNEI. The CDR3 region is CASSEALRGGDNEQFF. The CDR3 DNA reads as TGTGCCAGCAGTGAAGCATTGCGGGGGGGGGACAATGAGCAGTTCTTC.

The CDR3 spells CASSEDPANQPQHF. CDR3 in DNA: TGCGCCAGCAGTGAGGATCCTGCGAATCAGCCCCAGCATTTT. The chain couples TRBV10-2 to TRBJ1-5; D gene unclear. The length of the CDR3 is 14 residues. Germline CDR1 reads WSHSY; CDR2 reads SAAADI. V was trimmed by 2 bases and J by 4 bases, leaving 9 bases between them.

Details on this clone: The germline gene is not matched at one end of the junction; a read error may be the cause. The CDR3 loop is CASSQWGDPPKWF. The CDR3 DNA reads TGCGCCAGCAGCCAGTGGGGGGATCCCCCTAAATGGTTC. This chain connects TRBV4-1 to TRBJ1-2; TRBD1 might be the D (5 bases). This CDR3 is 13 amino acids long. Germline CDR1 reads MGHRA; CDR2 reads YSYEKL.

This chain joins TRBV27 and TRBJ2-7; 12 nucleotides align to TRBD1. The CDR3 extends over 12 amino acids. Unmatched junction bases numbered 5, after V lost 6 bases and J lost 11 bases. Germline CDR1 and CDR2: MNHEY and SMNVEV (reference sequence). The CDR3 coding sequence is TGTGCCAGCAGAGGGACAGGGGGCGTTAAGTACTTC. This sequence encodes CASRGTGGVKYF.

The V call is TRBV3-1 (or the pseudogene TRBV3-2), the J call TRBJ1-4, with D uncertain. This CDR3 spans 13 amino acids. Germline V gene sequence: CDR1 LGHDT, CDR2 YNNKEL (reference sequence). V was shortened by 1 base and J by 4 bases, with 4 bases between the two germline ends. Written as DNA, the CDR3 is TGTGCCAGCAGCCAAGTCGGTAATGAAAAACTGTTTTTT. Translating gives CASSQVGNEKLFF.

V and J are TRBV4-1 and TRBJ2-7; D gene uncertain. The CDR3 runs 17 residues. CDR1 and CDR2 from the germline V gene are MGHRA and YSYEKL. V dropped 0 bases and J dropped 0 bases, with 15 bases sitting between them. CDR3 region: CASSQDRVAPGSYEQYF. CDR3 sequence (DNA): TGCGCCAGCAGCCAAGATCGGGTGGCGCCGGGCTCCTACGAGCAGTACTTC.

The chain combines TRBV15 with TRBJ2-7; 8 nucleotides match TRBD1. The CDR3 runs 17 residues. V was pared by 1 base and J by 3 bases, with 11 bases of the junction left unmatched. The germline V gene encodes CDR1 LNHNV and CDR2 YYDKDF (reference sequence). The CDR3 region has the DNA TGTGCCACCAGCAGAGTCGTCAGACAGGGGCCCCTCTACGAGCAGTACTTC. Amino acids: CATSRVVRQGPLYEQYF. The full variable domain, in which reference TRBV15 and TRBJ2-7 provide the parts outside the CDR3, is DAMVIQNPRYQVTQFGKPVTLSCSQTLNHNVMYWYQQKSSQAPKLLFHYYDKDFNNEADTPDNFQSRRPNTSFCFLDIRSPGLGDTAMYLCATSRVVRQGPLYEQYFGPGTRLTVT.

This clone was counted a single time. The genes are TRBV3-1 (or the pseudogene TRBV3-2) and TRBJ1-3; 9 bases line up with TRBD1. With 4 bases clipped from V and 7 bases from J, the junction kept 2 bases outside the gene matches. This CDR3 region has 13 residues. Germline CDR1 and CDR2: LGHDT and YNNKEL (reference sequence). Here the CDR3 reads CASSPGQGNTIYF. CDR3 sequence (DNA): TGTGCCAGCAGCCCAGGACAGGGGAACACCATATATTTT.

This chain links TRBV3-1 (or the pseudogene TRBV3-2) with TRBJ1-1; D remains unclear. Germline V CDR1 and CDR2: LGHDT, YNNKEL (reference sequence). V was cut by 4 bases and J by 1 base, with 4 bases left in between. CDR3 size: 12 residues. The DNA of the CDR3 is TGTGCCAGCAGCCTGGCGAACACTGAAGCTTTCTTT. Translated: CASSLANTEAFF.